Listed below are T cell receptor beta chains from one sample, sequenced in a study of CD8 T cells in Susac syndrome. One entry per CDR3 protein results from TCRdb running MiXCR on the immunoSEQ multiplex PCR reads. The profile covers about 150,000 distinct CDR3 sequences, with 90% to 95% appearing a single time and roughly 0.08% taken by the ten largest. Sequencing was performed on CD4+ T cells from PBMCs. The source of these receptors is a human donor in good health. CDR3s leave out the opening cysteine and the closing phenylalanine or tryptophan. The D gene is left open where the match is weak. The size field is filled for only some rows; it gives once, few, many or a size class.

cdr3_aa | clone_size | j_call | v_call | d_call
ASTLLSSGGLSRETQY | NA | TRBJ2-5 | TRBV5-1 | TRBD2
ASSYPDSLTYEQY | NA | TRBJ2-7 | TRBV6-2/TRBV6-3 | NA
ASSSIRGRTGELF | NA | TRBJ2-2 | TRBV7-6 | NA
SAPGRGASSEQY | NA | TRBJ2-7 | TRBV20-1 | NA
ASSPWEGGTGELF | NA | TRBJ2-2 | TRBV18 | NA
ASSYNGGTEAF | NA | TRBJ1-1 | TRBV6-5 | NA
ASSFREGVYNEQF | NA | TRBJ2-1 | TRBV19 | TRBD2
SARDDRAGGQPQH | NA | TRBJ1-5 | TRBV20-1 | NA
ASTQGTARDTEAF | NA | TRBJ1-1 | TRBV6-1 | NA
ATIPGHSSYEQY | few | TRBJ2-7 | TRBV30 | NA
ASSLIDRGQPQH | NA | TRBJ1-5 | TRBV19 | TRBD1
SARSRTGGGGEQY | NA | TRBJ2-7 | TRBV20-1 | TRBD1
ASSSAGGHSAEQY | NA | TRBJ2-7 | TRBV5-1 | TRBD2
ASSQEGLGLPDTQY | NA | TRBJ2-3 | TRBV3-1 | NA
ASSHEENIQY | NA | TRBJ2-4 | TRBV11-2 | NA
ASTPVANGLGRGRGLSYNEQF | NA | TRBJ2-1 | TRBV28 | TRBD2
ASSLDAGGPYEQY | NA | TRBJ2-7 | TRBV5-1 | TRBD2
SARDNREGTDTQY | NA | TRBJ2-3 | TRBV20-1 | NA
ASSLGGQGADEQY | NA | TRBJ2-7 | TRBV28 | TRBD1
ASSYPRTGRTEAF | NA | TRBJ1-1 | TRBV6-2/TRBV6-3 | TRBD1
ASSDRTWRGEQF | NA | TRBJ2-1 | TRBV6-4 | NA
SVTDRITYEQY | NA | TRBJ2-7 | TRBV29-1 | NA
ASSSGWEKLF | NA | TRBJ1-4 | TRBV14 | NA
ASSLRVTTNEKLF | NA | TRBJ1-4 | TRBV7-8 | NA
ASSQDRGTEKPYEQY | NA | TRBJ2-7 | TRBV4-1 | TRBD1
ASSRGGGGYEQY | NA | TRBJ2-7 | TRBV21-1 | NA
ASIRDRSGPNSPLH | once | TRBJ1-6 | TRBV7-9 | TRBD1
ASSFGTGGYQPQH | NA | TRBJ1-5 | TRBV27 | TRBD1
ASSFGAGRTDTQY | NA | TRBJ2-3 | TRBV7-2 | NA
ASSSNRGGNEKLF | NA | TRBJ1-4 | TRBV9 | TRBD1
ASTLGGLLFYGYT | NA | TRBJ1-2 | TRBV28 | NA
AWSTGGAPTNEKLF | NA | TRBJ1-4 | TRBV30 | NA
ASSVAAGRGYNEQF | NA | TRBJ2-1 | TRBV9 | TRBD2
ASSWGGAAF | NA | TRBJ1-1 | TRBV5-1 | NA
ASTHGQGAVTEAF | NA | TRBJ1-1 | TRBV6-6 | TRBD1
ASSLFAGLAAYEQY | once | TRBJ2-7 | TRBV7-2 | TRBD2
ASSIQDRAGTEAF | NA | TRBJ1-1 | TRBV19 | TRBD1
ASSWGRDTGELF | NA | TRBJ2-2 | TRBV5-6 | TRBD2
ASSPTDRFSKQY | NA | TRBJ2-7 | TRBV19 | NA
SVTTGSNQPQH | NA | TRBJ1-5 | TRBV29-1 | NA
ASSPPLGVYEQY | NA | TRBJ2-7 | TRBV11-1 | NA
ASSLDLAGATGELF | NA | TRBJ2-2 | TRBV5-1 | TRBD2
SVEDIAGSLYGYT | NA | TRBJ1-2 | TRBV29-1 | NA
ASRELLSSYEQY | few | TRBJ2-7 | TRBV2 | NA
ASSLVGAQETQY | NA | TRBJ2-5 | TRBV5-1 | NA
SVEVYRETEAF | NA | TRBJ1-1 | TRBV29-1 | NA
ASSSGGAGKNEQF | NA | TRBJ2-1 | TRBV27 | TRBD2
ASSPTGNGEKLF | few | TRBJ1-4 | TRBV5-1 | NA
AWSERSNQPQH | NA | TRBJ1-5 | TRBV30 | NA
ASSLYDREAAF | NA | TRBJ1-1 | TRBV7-2 | TRBD1
SASNYNEQF | NA | TRBJ2-1 | TRBV20-1 | NA
ASSLAEVRSYEQY | NA | TRBJ2-7 | TRBV5-1 | NA
ASSLVGDSYEQY | NA | TRBJ2-7 | TRBV27 | NA
ASSWGTGGARGYT | NA | TRBJ1-2 | TRBV12-3/TRBV12-4 | TRBD1